This T cell receptor (beta chain) was recovered during a study of T cell responses to AZD1222 COVID-19 vaccine. As regards this clone: The antigen remains unidentified.

Germline V gives CDR1 SGHRS, CDR2 YFSETQ. V shed 3 bases and J 7 bases; nucleotides not matched to a gene: 5. The CDR3 is 15 amino acids. Clones were sequenced by immunoSEQ multiplex PCR, and TCRdb holds only the in-frame ones, with some missing. The sample has about 140,000 clones, approximately 89% seen once; the top ten hold approximately 2.8%. General study findings and limits: The donor cohort was predominantly white British with a female majority, and clonal diversity may have been underestimated.

The clonotype was recovered from an adult in good health. The chain has TRBV5-1 and TRBJ2-2; 11 nucleotides align to TRBD1. Sequencing was performed on peripheral blood, taken on day 0 of AZD1222 vaccination. CDR3 DNA: TGCGCCAGCAGCTCCGGACAGGGGGCCGGCGGGGAGCTGTTTTTT. This codes for CASSSGQGAGGELFF.